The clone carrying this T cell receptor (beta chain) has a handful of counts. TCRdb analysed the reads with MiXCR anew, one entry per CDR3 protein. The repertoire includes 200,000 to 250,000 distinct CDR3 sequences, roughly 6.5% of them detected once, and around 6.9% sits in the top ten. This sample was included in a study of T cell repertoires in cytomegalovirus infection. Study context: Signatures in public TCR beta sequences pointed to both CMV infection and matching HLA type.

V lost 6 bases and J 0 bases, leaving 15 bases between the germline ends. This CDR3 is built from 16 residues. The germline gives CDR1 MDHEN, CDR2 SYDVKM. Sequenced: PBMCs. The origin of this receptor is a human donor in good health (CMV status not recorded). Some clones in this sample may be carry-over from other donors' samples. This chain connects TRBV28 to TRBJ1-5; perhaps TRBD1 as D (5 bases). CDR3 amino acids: CASRLDTRYSNQPQHF. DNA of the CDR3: TGTGCCAGCAGATTGGACACGAGATATAGCAATCAGCCCCAGCATTTT.